This entry lists 28 T cell receptor beta chains sequenced from one sample in a study of cytomegalovirus exposure and HLA in healthy donors. The PCR employed 60 Vbeta primers together with 13 Jbeta primers. This table comes from immunoSEQ multiplex PCR, and its TCRdb copy is limited to in-frame clones, with some not included. Among tens of thousands of clones listed, 44% were seen once. Input material: PBMCs. The receptors originated from a woman between 50 and 59 years old in good health and CMV-seronegative.

For the CDR3, the DNA is TGTGCCAGCAGCCCGGGACTAGCGCGCGAGCAGTACTTC. Amino acid sequence: CASSPGLAREQYF. This chain connects TRBV6-4 to TRBJ2-7, with 10 positions matching TRBD2. With V trimmed by 6 bases and J by 6 bases, 5 bases remained unmatched. Germline-derived CDR1 and CDR2 are MRHNA and SNTAGT. The CDR3 runs 13 residues.

The chain links TRBV5-5 to TRBJ2-5, with 12 bases that match TRBD2. This CDR3 comprises 18 residues. V was clipped by 7 bases and J by 5 bases; unmatched bases: 18. Looked up from germline, CDR1 is SGHKS and CDR2 is YYEKEE (reference sequence). This chain's CDR3 is CASSLAPLAGGIGETQYF. For the CDR3, the DNA is TGTGCCAGCTCTCTGGCGCCCCTAGCGGGGGGGATAGGGGAGACCCAGTACTTC.

This clone was detected a few times. V gene TRBV27 combines with J gene TRBJ1-4; tentatively, D is TRBD1 (5 bases). Trimming removed 0 bases at V and 6 bases at J, with 14 bases between. There are 16 residues in the CDR3. From germline, CDR1 is MNHEY and CDR2 SMNVEV (reference sequence). CDR3 residues: CASSLSIGWGHEKLFF. The CDR3 DNA is TGTGCCAGCAGTTTATCAATAGGGTGGGGCCATGAAAAACTGTTTTTT.

Written as DNA, the CDR3 is TGCAGCGGCGACAGGTTGAACACTGAAGCTTTCTTT. This translates into CSGDRLNTEAFF. The gene calls are TRBV29-1 and TRBJ1-1, with D possibly matching TRBD1 (6 bases). This CDR3 comprises 12 residues. Germline CDR1 SQVTM, CDR2 ANQGSEA. The V and J ends lost 7 bases and 0 bases respectively, with 9 bases between them.

This rearrangement joins TRBV28 to TRBJ2-1; 11 nucleotides match TRBD2. The CDR3 consists of 18 residues. The germline CDR1 and CDR2 sequences are MDHEN and SYDVKM. J lost 2 bases, V lost 5 bases, and 11 bases had no gene match. CDR3 in DNA: TGTGCCAGCAGTCAAGGACTAGCGGGTTTTGGCCCCTACAATGAGCAGTTCTTC. It codes for CASSQGLAGFGPYNEQFF. Together with reference TRBV28 and TRBJ2-1, the CDR3 gives the full variable domain: DVKVTQSSRYLVKRTGEKVFLECVQDMDHENMFWYRQDPGLGLRLIYFSYDVKMKEKGDIPEGYSVSREKKERFSLILESASTNQTSMYLCASSQGLAGFGPYNEQFFGPGTRLTVL.

The genes are TRBV15 and TRBJ1-2, with D hard to call. The V gene lost 0 bases and the J gene lost 4 bases, with 15 bases spanning the gap. The germline V gene encodes CDR1 LNHNV and CDR2 YYDKDF (reference sequence). This CDR3 comprises 16 residues. The CDR3 is CATSRDEFFVPYGYTF. DNA for the CDR3: TGTGCCACCAGCAGAGATGAGTTCTTCGTCCCCTATGGCTACACCTTC.

The chain joins TRBV2 to TRBJ2-3, with TRBD2 matching 11 bases. The germline V gene has CDR1 SNHLY and CDR2 FYNNEI. CDR3 length: 15 amino acids. V lost 5 bases and J lost 4; bases outside the gene matches: 5. CDR3 protein: CASSTSGSTADTQYF. CDR3 bases: TGTGCCAGCAGTACTAGCGGGAGTACCGCAGATACGCAGTATTTT. Together with reference TRBV2 and TRBJ2-3, the CDR3 gives the full variable domain: EPEVTQTPSHQVTQMGQEVILRCVPISNHLYFYWYRQILGQKVEFLVSFYNNEISEKSEIFDDQFSVERPDGSNFTLKIRSTKLEDSAMYFCASSTSGSTADTQYFGPGTRLTVL.

This clone has just a few counts. CDR3 region: CASSYESGTGPYEQYF. The CDR3 bases are TGTGCCAGCAGCTACGAGTCCGGGACAGGGCCCTACGAGCAGTACTTC. The chain recombines TRBV11-2 with TRBJ2-7; 9 bases fit TRBD1. The CDR3 extends over 16 amino acids. The germline V gene has CDR1 SGHAT and CDR2 FQNNGV. The V segment lost 4 bases and the J segment 2 bases; nucleotides outside the gene matches: 9. Using reference TRBV11-2 and TRBJ2-7 for the parts outside the CDR3, the full variable domain is EAGVAQSPRYKIIEKRQSVAFWCNPISGHATLYWYQQILGQGPKLLIQFQNNGVVDDSQLPKDRFSAERLKGVDSTLKIQPAKLEDSAVYLCASSYESGTGPYEQYFGPGTRLTVT.

The gene calls are TRBV18 and TRBJ1-4; a possible D gene is TRBD1 (6 bases). CDR1 KGHSH and CDR2 LQKENI come from the germline V gene. The V end lost 4 bases, the J end lost 4 bases, and 10 bases lay between the germline ends. The CDR3 runs 14 residues. The CDR3 region is CASSLDRINEKLFF. CDR3 sequence (DNA): TGTGCCAGCTCACTCGACAGGATTAATGAAAAACTGTTTTTT.

The J gene is TRBJ1-2, the V gene TRBV7-6; TRBD1 is a possible D gene (5 bases). V was cut by 5 bases and J by 6 bases, with 16 bases left in between. Germline V lookup: CDR1 SGHVS, CDR2 FNYEAQ. The CDR3 sequence is 14 residues long. The CDR3 sequence is CASSQSTQGDGYTF. CDR3 sequence (DNA): TGTGCCAGCAGCCAGAGCACCCAGGGCGATGGCTACACCTTC.

This chain uses TRBV19 with TRBJ1-2; the match to TRBD1 covers 10 bases. J was trimmed by 4 bases and V by 4 bases; bases with no gene match: 3. Germline V gives CDR1 LNHDA, CDR2 SQIVND (reference sequence). The CDR3 extends over 14 amino acids. The chain's CDR3 is CASSTGQGPYGYTF. The CDR3 DNA follows: TGTGCCAGTAGTACGGGACAGGGGCCCTATGGCTACACCTTC.

This clone was counted a few times. The V gene is TRBV6-6, the J gene TRBJ1-1; D remains unclear. Germline V gene sequence: CDR1 MNHNY, CDR2 SVGAGI (reference sequence). The CDR3 spans 12 residues. V shed 5 bases and J shed 1 base, with 5 bases lying between them. CDR3 in DNA: TGTGCCAGCAGTCGCGGGAACACTGAAGCTTTCTTT. Residues: CASSRGNTEAFF.

The chain recombines TRBV5-1 with TRBJ2-7; 9 bases fit TRBD1. V was pared by 3 bases and J by 5 bases, with 6 bases of the junction left unmatched. The germline V gene has CDR1 SGHRS and CDR2 YFSETQ. This CDR3 has 14 residues. The CDR3 sequence: CASSSGTGTHEQYF. In DNA, the CDR3 is TGCGCCAGCAGCTCCGGGACAGGGACCCACGAGCAGTACTTC.

V and J are TRBV5-4 and TRBJ2-4; D uncertain. The germline V and J ends were trimmed by 5 bases and 7 bases, with 19 bases remaining between them. The CDR3 has 15 amino acids. The germline gives CDR1 SGHNT, CDR2 YYREEE (reference sequence). CDR3 in amino acids: CASRTSPSFGNIQYF. As DNA, the CDR3 is TGTGCCAGCAGAACTTCGCCGAGTTTCGGGAACATTCAGTACTTC.

The chain couples TRBV29-1 to TRBJ2-5; 11 nucleotides line up with TRBD1. This CDR3 contains 15 residues. Germline-derived CDR1 and CDR2 are SQVTM and ANQGSEA. The junction had 7 bases not matched to a gene; V was cut back by 5 bases and J by 2 bases. DNA of the CDR3: TGCAGCGTTCGACCGGGACAGGGGGTACAAGAGACCCAGTACTTC. Translation: CSVRPGQGVQETQYF.

This clone was counted only a few times. The chain couples TRBV18 to TRBJ1-1; tentative D call: TRBD1 (5 bases). The CDR3 is 14 amino acids. Trimming removed 4 bases from V and 4 bases from J, with 13 bases in between. Per the germline V gene, CDR1 is KGHSH and CDR2 is LQKENI. CDR3 sequence: CASSLGRGITEAFF. For the CDR3, the DNA is TGTGCCAGCTCACTTGGTAGGGGTATCACTGAAGCTTTCTTT.

V usage is TRBV9 and J usage is TRBJ1-5; a weak D match, TRBD1 (5 bases). CDR1 is SGDLS, CDR2 YYNGEE, per germline. V dropped 2 bases and J dropped 4 bases, with 10 bases sitting between them. The CDR3 runs 14 residues. The CDR3 region is CASSVGTVNQPQHF. The CDR3 bases are TGTGCCAGCAGCGTCGGGACTGTTAATCAGCCCCAGCATTTT.

The gene calls are TRBV6-1 and TRBJ2-5, with unresolved D. Germline values: CDR1 MNHNS, CDR2 SASEGT. Trimming shortened V by 2 bases and J by 10 bases, and 8 bases separated the two germline ends. CDR3 length equals 11 residues. The CDR3 here is CASSELSGQYF. The CDR3, as DNA: TGTGCCAGCAGTGAATTGTCAGGCCAGTACTTC.

The chain carries TRBV21-1 and TRBJ2-7; the table's D gene call, TRBD2, was not cross checked with the DNA. TRBV21-1 is a known pseudogene. The length of the CDR3 is 15 residues. CDR3 sequence reads: CASRGGPSGKYEQYF. In DNA form, the CDR3 reads TGTGCCAGCCGAGGGGGGCCTAGCGGGAAATACGAGCAGTACTTC.

The V and J genes are TRBV4-1 and TRBJ2-3; 7 positions agree with TRBD2. The CDR3 extends over 16 amino acids. Losses at the gene ends were 0 bases for V and 2 bases for J; bases not matched to a gene: 5. CDR1 and CDR2 from the germline V gene are MGHRA and YSYEKL. CDR3 in DNA: TGCGCCAGCAGCCAAGATCGGGGAGGGGACACAGATACGCAGTATTTT. Protein product: CASSQDRGGDTDTQYF.

There are a few counts of this clone. This chain connects TRBV2 to TRBJ2-5; TRBD2 aligns across 13 bases. The trim removed 4 bases at V and 5 bases at J, leaving 10 bases unmatched. The germline CDR1 and CDR2 sequences are SNHLY and FYNNEI. There are 17 residues in the CDR3. CDR3 in amino acids: CASSGSWTSGSWETQYF. The CDR3, as DNA: TGTGCCAGCAGTGGCTCATGGACTAGCGGGAGTTGGGAGACCCAGTACTTC.

This clone has just one count. This chain links TRBV28 with TRBJ2-7, with a weak D call TRBD2 (6 bases). The CDR3 runs 14 residues. V lost 3 bases and J lost 4, with 13 bases in between. CDR1 is MDHEN and CDR2 is SYDVKM in the germline V gene. CDR3 in DNA: TGTGCCAGCAGTTTTTACGGGAGCGGATACGAGCAGTACTTC. It codes for CASSFYGSGYEQYF.

This chain links TRBV6-5 with TRBJ1-1, with 7 bases matching TRBD1. V dropped 2 bases and J dropped 5; count of bases not matched to a gene: 5. CDR1 MNHEY and CDR2 SVGAGI come from the germline V gene. The CDR3 length is 14 residues. The CDR3 region is CASSYRGRETEAFF. CDR3 coding DNA: TGTGCCAGCAGTTACAGGGGGCGCGAGACTGAAGCTTTCTTT.

The gene calls are TRBV4-1 and TRBJ2-3; the match to TRBD2 covers 11 bases. Losses at the gene ends were 5 bases for V and 2 bases for J; bases not matched to a gene: 6. This CDR3 has 16 amino acids. CDR1 MGHRA and CDR2 YSYEKL come from the germline V gene. Written as DNA, the CDR3 is TGCGCCAGCAGCGTGGCTAGCGGGGGGACCACAGATACGCAGTATTTT. This codes for CASSVASGGTTDTQYF.

CDR3 residues: CASSFGGGGPQETQYF. CDR3 coding DNA: TGCGCCAGCAGCTTCGGGGGGGGAGGGCCTCAAGAGACCCAGTACTTC. J is TRBJ2-5 and V is TRBV4-1; 8 bases align to TRBD2. Trimming cost V 5 bases and J 2 bases; bases outside gene matches: 10. The CDR3 sequence is 16 residues long. In germline, CDR1 is MGHRA, CDR2 YSYEKL.

This clone was counted between two and nine times. The chain joins TRBV28 to TRBJ2-7, with TRBD2 matching over 10 bases. The CDR3 runs to 14 residues. The V gene end was trimmed by 2 bases and the J gene end by 7 bases; junction bases not matched to a gene: 5. CDR1 is MDHEN and CDR2 is SYDVKM in the germline V gene. The CDR3 sequence is CASSLRLAGVEQYF. Written as DNA, the CDR3 is TGTGCCAGCAGTTTAAGGCTAGCGGGAGTTGAGCAGTACTTC.

The genes are TRBV5-4 and TRBJ1-4; possibly TRBD1 for D (5 bases). Germline lookup yields CDR1 SGHNT and CDR2 YYREEE (reference sequence). The V end was cut by 5 bases, the J end by 6 bases, with 17 bases between. This CDR3 has 15 residues. The CDR3: CASSRRDSSDEKLFF. The CDR3 DNA reads TGTGCCAGCAGTCGCCGGGACTCCTCGGATGAAAAACTGTTTTTT.

This clone was detected a few times. This sequence joins TRBV2 and TRBJ2-7, with 11 bases identical to TRBD2. CDR3 length: 15 amino acids. CDR1 is SNHLY and CDR2 is FYNNEI in the germline V gene. V was clipped by 6 bases and J by 1 base; unmatched bases: 5. The CDR3, as DNA: TGTGCCAGCAGGACGGGACTAGCGGTTTCCTACGAGCAGTACTTC. Translating gives CASRTGLAVSYEQYF.